This note documents a single T cell receptor beta chain sequence. This sample is drawn from a study of blood T cell repertoires in COVID-19. About the research overall: Italy, Spain and the United States were the sources of the convalescent and acute COVID-19 samples.

Generated by immunoSEQ multiplex PCR, the TCRdb table keeps only in-frame clones and is missing some. The sample holds hundreds of thousands of clones, around 88% seen once. The receptor was isolated from a woman in her thirties with COVID-19, enrolled during active disease. Sequencing was performed on peripheral blood.

DNA of the CDR3: TGTGCCTGGAGTCGACAAAAGCACAATGAGCAGTTCTTC. Amino acid sequence: CAWSRQKHNEQFF. This chain joins TRBV30 and TRBJ2-1; D remains unclear. V lost 2 bases and J lost 5, with 10 bases in between. Looked up from germline, CDR1 is GTSNPN and CDR2 is SVGIG (reference sequence). The CDR3 covers 13 residues.